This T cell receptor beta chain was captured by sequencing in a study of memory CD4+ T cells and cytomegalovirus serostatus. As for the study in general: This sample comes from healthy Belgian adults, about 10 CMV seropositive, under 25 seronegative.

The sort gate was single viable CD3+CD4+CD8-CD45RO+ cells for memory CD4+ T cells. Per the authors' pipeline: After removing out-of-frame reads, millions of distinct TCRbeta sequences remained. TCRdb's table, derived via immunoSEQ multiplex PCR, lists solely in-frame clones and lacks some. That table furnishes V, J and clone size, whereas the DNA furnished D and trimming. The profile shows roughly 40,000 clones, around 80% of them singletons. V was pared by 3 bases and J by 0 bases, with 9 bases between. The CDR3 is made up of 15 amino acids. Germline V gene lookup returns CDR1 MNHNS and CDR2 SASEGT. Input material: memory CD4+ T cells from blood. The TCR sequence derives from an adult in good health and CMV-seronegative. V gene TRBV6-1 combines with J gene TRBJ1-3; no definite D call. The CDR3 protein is CASSDRPLSGNTIYF. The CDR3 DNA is TGTGCCAGCAGTGACAGGCCCCTCTCTGGAAACACCATATATTTT.